These 3 T cell receptor beta chains share one sample of origin, sequenced in a study of preoperative IRX-2 immunotherapy in early breast cancer. The treatment is: preoperative locoregional IRX-2 cytokine immunotherapy. Only in-frame clones appear in the TCRdb table, and some are missing; sequencing was by immunoSEQ multiplex PCR. The table includes 40,000 to 45,000 clones, approximately 77% detected once. The sample in question was tumor tissue, obtained after IRX-2 immunotherapy. The receptors stem from a human donor with breast cancer.

The chain has TRBV14 and TRBJ2-4; D might be TRBD1 or TRBD2, each matching 5 bases. The CDR3 extends over 16 amino acids. Germline V gene sequence: CDR1 SGHDN, CDR2 FVKESK. V lost 0 bases and J 6 bases, leaving 15 bases between the germline ends. CDR3 DNA: TGTGCCAGCAGCCAAGACCGCGGCTCAGGGAGAAACATTCAGTACTTC. This sequence encodes CASSQDRGSGRNIQYF. Looking up the rest from reference TRBV14 and TRBJ2-4 gives the full variable domain: EAGVTQFPSHSVIEKGQTVTLRCDPISGHDNLYWYRRVMGKEIKFLLHFVKESKQDESGMPNNRFLAERTGGTYSTLKVQPAELEDSGVYFCASSQDRGSGRNIQYFGAGTRLSVL.

This CDR3 is CASSLEGTAESELFF. The CDR3, as DNA: TGCGCCAGCAGCCTAGAAGGGACAGCCGAGAGCGAACTGTTTTTT. The chain recombines TRBV5-1 with TRBJ1-4, with 7 nucleotides matching TRBD1. Per the germline V gene, CDR1 is SGHRS and CDR2 is YFSETQ. Trimming cost V 4 bases and J 12 bases; bases outside gene matches: 15. There are 15 residues in the CDR3. Complete variable domain (other parts from reference TRBV5-1 and TRBJ1-4): KAGVTQTPRYLIKTRGQQVTLSCSPISGHRSVSWYQQTPGQGLQFLFEYFSETQRNKGNFPGRFSGRQFSNSRSEMNVSTLELGDSALYLCASSLEGTAESELFFGSGTQLSVL.

The V gene is TRBV6-8, the J gene TRBJ2-5, with D perhaps TRBD2 (5 bases). There are 13 residues in the CDR3. Germline CDR1 and CDR2: MNHGY and SAAAGT. The V end lost 5 bases, the J end lost 3 bases, and 10 bases lay between the germline ends. The CDR3 loop reads CASSRTWEETQYF. CDR3 sequence (DNA): TGTGCCAGCAGTCGGACTTGGGAAGAGACCCAGTACTTC.